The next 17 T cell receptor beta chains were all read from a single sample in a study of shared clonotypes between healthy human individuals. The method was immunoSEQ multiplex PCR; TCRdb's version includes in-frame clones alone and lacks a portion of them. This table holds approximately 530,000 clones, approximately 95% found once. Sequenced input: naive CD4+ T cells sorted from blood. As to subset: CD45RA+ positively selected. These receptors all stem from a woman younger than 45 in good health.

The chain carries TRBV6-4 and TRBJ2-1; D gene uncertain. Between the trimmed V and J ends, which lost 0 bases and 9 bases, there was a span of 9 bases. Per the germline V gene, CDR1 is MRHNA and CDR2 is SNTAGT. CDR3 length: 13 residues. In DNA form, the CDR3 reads TGTGCCAGCAGTGACTCGAGTCGCGGTGAGCAGTTCTTC. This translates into CASSDSSRGEQFF.

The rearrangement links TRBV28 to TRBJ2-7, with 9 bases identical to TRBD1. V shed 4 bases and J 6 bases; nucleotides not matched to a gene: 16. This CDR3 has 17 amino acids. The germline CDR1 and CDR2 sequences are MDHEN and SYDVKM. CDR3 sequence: CASSSPFVDRGIFEQYF. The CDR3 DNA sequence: TGTGCCAGCAGTTCCCCGTTCGTCGACAGGGGGATATTCGAGCAGTACTTC.

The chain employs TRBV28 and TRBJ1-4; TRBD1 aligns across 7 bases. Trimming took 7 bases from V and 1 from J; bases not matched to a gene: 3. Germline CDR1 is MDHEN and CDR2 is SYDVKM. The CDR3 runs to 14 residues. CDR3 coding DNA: TGTGCCAGCAATAGACAGGGAACTAATGAAAAACTGTTTTTT. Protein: CASNRQGTNEKLFF.

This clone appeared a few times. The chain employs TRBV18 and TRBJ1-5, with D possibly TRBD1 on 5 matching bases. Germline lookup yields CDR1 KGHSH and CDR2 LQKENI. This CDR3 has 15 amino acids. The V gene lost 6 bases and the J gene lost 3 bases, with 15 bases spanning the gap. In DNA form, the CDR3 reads TGTGCCAGCTCCCCAGCCTCCAGGGACAATCAGCCCCAGCATTTT. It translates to CASSPASRDNQPQHF.

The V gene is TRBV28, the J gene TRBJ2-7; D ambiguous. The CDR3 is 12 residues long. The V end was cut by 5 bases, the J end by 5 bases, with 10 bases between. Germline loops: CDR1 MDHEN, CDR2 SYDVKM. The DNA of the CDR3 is TGTGCCAGCAGTCTCCGGTGGCACGAGCAGTACTTC. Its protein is CASSLRWHEQYF.

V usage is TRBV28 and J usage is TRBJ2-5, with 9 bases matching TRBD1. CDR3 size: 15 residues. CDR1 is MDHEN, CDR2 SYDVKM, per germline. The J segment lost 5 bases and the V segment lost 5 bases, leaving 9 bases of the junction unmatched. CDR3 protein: CASSTGTGSYETQYF. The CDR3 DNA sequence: TGTGCCAGCAGTACCGGGACAGGGTCGTACGAGACCCAGTACTTC.

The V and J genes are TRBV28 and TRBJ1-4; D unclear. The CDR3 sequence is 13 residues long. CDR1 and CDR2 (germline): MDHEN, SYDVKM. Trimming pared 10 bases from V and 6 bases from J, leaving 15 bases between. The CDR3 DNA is TGTGCCACAAAGGGATACGAGGATGAAAAACTGTTTTTT. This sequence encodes CATKGYEDEKLFF.

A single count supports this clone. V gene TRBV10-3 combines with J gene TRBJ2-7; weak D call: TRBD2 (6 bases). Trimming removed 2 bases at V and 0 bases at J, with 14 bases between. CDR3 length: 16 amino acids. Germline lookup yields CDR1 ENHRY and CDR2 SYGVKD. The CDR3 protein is CAISEPGDGPSYEQYF. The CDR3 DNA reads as TGTGCCATCAGTGAGCCGGGGGACGGTCCCTCCTACGAGCAGTACTTC.

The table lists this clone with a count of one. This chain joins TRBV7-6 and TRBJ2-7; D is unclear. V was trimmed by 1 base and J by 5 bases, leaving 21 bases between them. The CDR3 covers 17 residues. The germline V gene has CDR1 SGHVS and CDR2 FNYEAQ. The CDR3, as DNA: TGTGCCAGCAGCTTAGAAGCAGGAATATATAAAGTCGACGAGCAGTACTTC. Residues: CASSLEAGIYKVDEQYF.

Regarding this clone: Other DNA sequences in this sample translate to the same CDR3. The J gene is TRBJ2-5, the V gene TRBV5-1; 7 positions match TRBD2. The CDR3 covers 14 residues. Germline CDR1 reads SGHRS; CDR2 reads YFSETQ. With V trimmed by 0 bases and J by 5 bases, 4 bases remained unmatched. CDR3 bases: TGCGCCAGCAGCTTGGGGAGTAGCGGGGAGACCCAGTACTTC. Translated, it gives CASSLGSSGETQYF. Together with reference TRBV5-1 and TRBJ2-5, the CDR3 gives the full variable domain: KAGVTQTPRYLIKTRGQQVTLSCSPISGHRSVSWYQQTPGQGLQFLFEYFSETQRNKGNFPGRFSGRQFSNSRSEMNVSTLELGDSALYLCASSLGSSGETQYFGPGTRLLVL.

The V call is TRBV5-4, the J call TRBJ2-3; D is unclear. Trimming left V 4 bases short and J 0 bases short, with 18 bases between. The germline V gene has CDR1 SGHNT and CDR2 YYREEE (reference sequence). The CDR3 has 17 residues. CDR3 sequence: CASSQGRSSASTDTQYF. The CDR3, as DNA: TGTGCCAGCAGCCAAGGGCGTTCGTCAGCTAGCACAGATACGCAGTATTTT.

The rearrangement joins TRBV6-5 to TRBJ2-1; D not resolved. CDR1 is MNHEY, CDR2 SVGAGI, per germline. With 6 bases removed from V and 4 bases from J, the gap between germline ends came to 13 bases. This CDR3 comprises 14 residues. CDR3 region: CASSERDRYNEQFF. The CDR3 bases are TGTGCCAGCAGCGAGCGAGATAGATACAATGAGCAGTTCTTC.

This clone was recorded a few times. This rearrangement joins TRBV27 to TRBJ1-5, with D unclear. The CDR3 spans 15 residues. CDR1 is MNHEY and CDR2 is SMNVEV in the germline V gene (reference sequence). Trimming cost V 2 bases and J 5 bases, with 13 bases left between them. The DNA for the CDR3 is TGTGCCAGCAGTTTAAATTTTGGGATCCATCAGCCCCAGCATTTT. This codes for CASSLNFGIHQPQHF.

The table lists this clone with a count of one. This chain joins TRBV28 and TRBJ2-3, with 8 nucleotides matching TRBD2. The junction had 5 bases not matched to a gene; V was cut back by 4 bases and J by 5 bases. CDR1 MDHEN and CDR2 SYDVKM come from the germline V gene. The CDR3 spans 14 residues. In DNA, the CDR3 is TGTGCCAGCAGTTATACTAGCGGCAAAGATACGCAGTATTTT. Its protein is CASSYTSGKDTQYF.

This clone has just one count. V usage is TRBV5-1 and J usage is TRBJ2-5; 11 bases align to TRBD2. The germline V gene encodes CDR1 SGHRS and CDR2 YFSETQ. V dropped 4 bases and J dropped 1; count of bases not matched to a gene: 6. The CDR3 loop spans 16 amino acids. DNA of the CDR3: TGCGCCAGCAGCCTCGAGGGACTAGCGGTCCAAGAGACCCAGTACTTC. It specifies CASSLEGLAVQETQYF. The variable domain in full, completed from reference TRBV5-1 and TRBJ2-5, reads KAGVTQTPRYLIKTRGQQVTLSCSPISGHRSVSWYQQTPGQGLQFLFEYFSETQRNKGNFPGRFSGRQFSNSRSEMNVSTLELGDSALYLCASSLEGLAVQETQYFGPGTRLLVL.

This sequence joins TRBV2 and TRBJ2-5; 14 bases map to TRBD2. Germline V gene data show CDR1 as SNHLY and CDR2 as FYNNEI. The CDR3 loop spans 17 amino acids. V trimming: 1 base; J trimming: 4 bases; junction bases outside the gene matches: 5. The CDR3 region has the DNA TGTGCCAGCAGTGAAGGACTAGCGGGAGGGCCATCAGAGACCCAGTACTTC. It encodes CASSEGLAGGPSETQYF.

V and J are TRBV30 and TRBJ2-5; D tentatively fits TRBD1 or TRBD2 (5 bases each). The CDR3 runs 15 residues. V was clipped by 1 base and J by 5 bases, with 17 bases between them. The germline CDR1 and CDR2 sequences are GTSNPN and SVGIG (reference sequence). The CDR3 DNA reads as TGTGCCTGGAGTGCGGGGCAGAACCCGAGGGAGACCCAGTACTTC. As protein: CAWSAGQNPRETQYF. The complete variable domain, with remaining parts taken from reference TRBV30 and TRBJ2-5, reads SQTIHQWPATLVQPVGSPLSLECTVEGTSNPNLYWYRQAAGRGLQLLFYSVGIGQISSEVPQNLSASRPQDRQFILSSKKLLLSDSGFYLCAWSAGQNPRETQYFGPGTRLLVL.